The source of this T cell receptor (beta chain) is a study of human T cells and chemical hapten exposure. On the study more broadly: Patch tests put 0.01% DPC on the upper back, read at 6 days. The patient population, which was mostly female, had alopecia areata, totalis or universalis. The study's findings and limits: Controls formed significantly fewer large CDR3 similarity clusters than expanded TCRs did.

CDR1 MDHEN and CDR2 SYDVKM come from the germline V gene. The CDR3 is made up of 16 amino acids. Trimming took 3 bases from V and 5 from J, leaving 19 bases between them. TCRdb analysed the RACE reads with MiXCR anew, one entry per CDR3 protein. The sample gives 360,000 or so distinct CDR3 sequences, about 6% of which show up once; around 6% is in the top ten. The sample's time point: patch test 2, 6 weeks after DPC sensitization. The treatment: therapeutic diphenylcyclopropenone sensitization with weekly scalp DPC. A remark on this clonotype: Its cognate antigen is unknown.

The starting material was whole blood, obtained in connection with sensitization to the hapten diphenylcyclopropenone (DPC). The origin of this receptor is a woman younger than 35 with alopecia areata. Some clones in this sample may be carry-over from other donors' samples. The chain couples TRBV28 to TRBJ1-1; no reliable D call. DNA for the CDR3: TGTGCCAGCAGTTTGCGTTGGGGATGGGTGAGGACTGAAGCTTTCTTT. Protein: CASSLRWGWVRTEAFF. Full variable domain (outside the CDR3, taken from reference TRBV28 and TRBJ1-1): DVKVTQSSRYLVKRTGEKVFLECVQDMDHENMFWYRQDPGLGLRLIYFSYDVKMKEKGDIPEGYSVSREKKERFSLILESASTNQTSMYLCASSLRWGWVRTEAFFGQGTRLTVV.